This T cell receptor (beta chain) was observed in a study of shared clonotypes between healthy human individuals. Turning to the study itself: Each donor had three CD4 naive, three CD4 memory, two CD8 naive and one CD8 memory plate.

The assay was run at deep level. It was around 180 ng DNA, about 30,000 T cell genomes, that sorted-subset replicate PCRs used. As processed by the authors: ImmunoSEQ supplied junction-only sequences lacking quality scores, so filtering was different. Profiled with immunoSEQ multiplex PCR; TCRdb holds only in-frame clones, not every one. Clone size and the V and J calls come from that table; the DNA yielded D and trimming. The sample lists roughly 300,000 clones; around nine tenths were seen once. This clone came up once. V shed 0 bases and J 4 bases; nucleotides not matched to a gene: 1. CDR1 is SGHNT, CDR2 YYREEE, per germline (reference sequence). CDR3 length equals 15 residues.

The rearrangement links TRBV5-4 to TRBJ2-7; 13 bases match TRBD2. The specimen was memory CD8+ T cells sorted from blood. Subset in this sample: CD45RO+ cells pooled with CCR7-negative TemRA cells. This receptor was obtained from a man younger than 35 in good health. This chain's CDR3 is CASSLGTSGRYEQYF. The CDR3, as DNA: TGTGCCAGCAGCTTGGGGACTAGCGGGAGATACGAGCAGTACTTC.